The rows below give T cell receptor beta chains drawn from one sample of a study of shared clonotypes between healthy human individuals. Data came from immunoSEQ multiplex PCR; TCRdb stores just in-frame clones and leaves some out. This sample has some 300,000 clones, with about 70% found just once. Sequencing input: memory CD4+ T cells sorted from blood. All receptors come from a man aged 25 to 45 in good health. Both conserved end residues are part of each CDR3. A D gene is named only where the DNA matches it firmly. Not every row has a clone size; where given, it reads once, few, many or a size class.

V gene	J gene	D gene	clone size	CDR3 DNA	CDR3 protein
TRBV5-6	TRBJ1-5	NA	NA	TGTGCCAGCAGCCTCCGGGGTTCGAATCAGCCCCAGCATTTT	CASSLRGSNQPQHF
TRBV5-1	TRBJ2-3	NA	NA	TGCGCCAGCAGCTTGTGGGGGTCGGGTAAAGATACGCAGTATTTT	CASSLWGSGKDTQYF
TRBV28	TRBJ1-5	NA	NA	TGTGCCAGCAGTTTCCTGGACCGTGGGAGCAATCAGCCCCAGCATTTT	CASSFLDRGSNQPQHF
TRBV7-7	TRBJ2-1	TRBD2	few	TGTGCCAGCAGCCCTGGACTAGCGGGAGTCAATGAGCAGTTCTTC	CASSPGLAGVNEQFF
TRBV5-6	TRBJ1-2	TRBD1	NA	TGTGCCAGCAGCTCCCGACAGGGGTTAGGGTATGGCTACACCTTC	CASSSRQGLGYGYTF
TRBV5-6	TRBJ2-3	TRBD1	NA	TGTGCCAGCGGCAGGGGGCGCACAGATACGCAGTATTTT	CASGRGRTDTQYF
TRBV25-1	TRBJ2-1	TRBD2	NA	TGTGCCAGCAGTGAACGGGTAGCGGGGGCCTACAATGAGCAGTTCTTC	CASSERVAGAYNEQFF
TRBV9	TRBJ2-7	NA	few	TGTGCCAGCAGCGTATTATACAGGCCAAAAACACGAAAAGACTACGAGCAGTACTTC	CASSVLYRPKTRKDYEQYF
TRBV11-1	TRBJ2-5	NA	NA	TGTGCCAGCAGCTTAGCGGACAGCCACCAAGAGACCCAGTACTTC	CASSLADSHQETQYF
TRBV28	TRBJ2-7	NA	NA	TGTGCCAGCAGTTCCTCAGGGACACCCGCCTACGAGCAGTACTTC	CASSSSGTPAYEQYF
TRBV14	TRBJ1-2	NA	NA	TGTGCCAGCAGCCTCCTGAGCTGGGATGGCTACACCTTC	CASSLLSWDGYTF
TRBV28	TRBJ1-2	NA	few	TGTGCCAGCAGTTTCGAGGACAGACTGAACTATGGCTACACCTTC	CASSFEDRLNYGYTF
TRBV6-5	TRBJ1-1	NA	NA	TGTGCCAGCAGTTACTGGGACAATCGAAACACTGAAGCTTTCTTT	CASSYWDNRNTEAFF
TRBV19	TRBJ1-5	TRBD1	NA	TGTGCCAGTAGGGGGACAGAGAATCAGCCCCAGCATTTT	CASRGTENQPQHF
TRBV27	TRBJ1-2	TRBD1	NA	TGTGCCAGCAAGGCGGACAGGGGGGGATTTGATGGCTACACCTTC	CASKADRGGFDGYTF
TRBV10-2	TRBJ1-1	NA	once	TGCGCCAGCATCGGTACCACTGAAGCTTTCTTT	CASIGTTEAFF
TRBV14	TRBJ1-1	TRBD1	many	TGTGCCAGCAGCCCGCTAGGGACAGCGAACACTGAAGCTTTCTTT	CASSPLGTANTEAFF
TRBV27	TRBJ1-4	NA	NA	TGTGCCAGCAGTTTATCGTCCATCCCCACTAATGAAAAACTGTTTTTT	CASSLSSIPTNEKLFF
TRBV30	TRBJ1-4	NA	NA	TGTGCCTGGACAGAGAATGAAAAACTGTTTTTT	CAWTENEKLFF
TRBV5-1	TRBJ2-7	TRBD1	NA	TGCGCCAGCAGCATTGACAGGGCCTCCTACGAGCAGTACTTC	CASSIDRASYEQYF
TRBV10-3	TRBJ2-2	NA	NA	TGTGCCATCAGTGATTTCGTAGTCAGGTCGAACACCGGGGAGCTGTTTTTT	CAISDFVVRSNTGELFF
TRBV7-9	TRBJ1-4	NA	few	TGTGCCAGCACCCCGGACAGATATAATGAAAAACTGTTTTTT	CASTPDRYNEKLFF
TRBV4-1	TRBJ1-5	TRBD1	NA	TGCGCCAGCAGCCAAGAAACCCGGACAGGGAACAATCAGCCCCAGCATTTT	CASSQETRTGNNQPQHF
TRBV18	TRBJ2-5	NA	NA	TGTGCCAGCTCACCCTCGGCACTGGGAGAGACCCAGTACTTC	CASSPSALGETQYF
TRBV6-6	TRBJ1-3	NA	NA	TGTGCCAGCTCCAGGAGCTCTGGAAACACCATATATTTT	CASSRSSGNTIYF
TRBV28	TRBJ2-3	NA	NA	TGTGCCAGCAGTTCTCCCGACAGATTCACAGATACGCAGTATTTT	CASSSPDRFTDTQYF
TRBV6-1	TRBJ1-2	NA	once	TGTGCCAGCAGTATTACAGGAAGCTATGGCTACACCTTC	CASSITGSYGYTF
TRBV5-1	TRBJ2-2	NA	NA	TGCGCCAGCGCTCTGGGGCCGAACACCGGGGAGCTGTTTTTT	CASALGPNTGELFF
TRBV28	TRBJ2-7	NA	NA	TGTGCCAGCAGTCGGGGACTCACGGGGGAGCAGTACTTC	CASSRGLTGEQYF
TRBV7-2	TRBJ1-3	NA	many	TGTGCCAGCAGCTTAAGACAGGTTGGAAACACCATATATTTT	CASSLRQVGNTIYF
TRBV6-5	TRBJ2-7	TRBD1	NA	TGTGCCAGCAACGAGGGCGGACAGGGGAAACGCGAGCAGTACTTC	CASNEGGQGKREQYF
TRBV2	TRBJ2-2	NA	NA	TGTGCCAGCAGAGAAACGAACACCGGGGAGCTGTTTTTT	CASRETNTGELFF
TRBV6-1	TRBJ1-5	NA	few	TGTGCCAGCAGTGAAATGGGAAGGCAGCCCAATCAGCCCCAGCATTTT	CASSEMGRQPNQPQHF
TRBV18	TRBJ2-4	NA	NA	TGTGCCAGCTCAGGGGGAGTGACAAACATTCAGTACTTC	CASSGGVTNIQYF